The 23 T cell receptor beta chains below all came from one sample that was sequenced in a study of blood T cell repertoires in COVID-19. TCRdb's table, derived via immunoSEQ multiplex PCR, lists solely in-frame clones and lacks some. This sample has more than 150,000 clones, with 80% found just once. The sequenced sample consisted of PBMCs or T cells enriched from blood (not recorded which). The receptors shown here come from a man aged 55 to 69 who had been exposed to COVID-19.

V is TRBV5-1 and J is TRBJ1-1; a possible D gene is TRBD1 (5 bases). Germline values: CDR1 SGHRS, CDR2 YFSETQ. The CDR3 is made up of 15 amino acids. V dropped 5 bases and J dropped 1 base, with 15 bases sitting between them. CDR3 sequence: CASSLRRTSNTEAFF. The CDR3 region has the DNA TGCGCCAGCAGTCTGAGACGGACATCGAACACTGAAGCTTTCTTT.

This clone was observed a handful of times. The V gene is TRBV7-2, the J gene TRBJ2-7; 9 positions match TRBD2. There are 14 residues in the CDR3. Per the germline V gene, CDR1 is SGHTA and CDR2 is FQGNSA. V lost 3 bases to trimming and J lost 4 bases; unmatched junction nucleotides: 4. Here the CDR3 DNA reads TGTGCCAGCAGCTTCACTAGCGGGTTGTACGAGCAGTACTTC. The encoded protein is CASSFTSGLYEQYF.

This sequence joins TRBV24-1 and TRBJ2-3; no definite D call. V lost 4 bases to trimming and J lost 4 bases, with 5 bases between them. The CDR3 has 12 amino acids. Germline V lookup: CDR1 KGHDR, CDR2 SFDVKD. The CDR3 DNA sequence: TGTGCCACCAGTGAATCGGCAGATACGCAGTATTTT. Residues: CATSESADTQYF.

This chain connects TRBV11-3 to TRBJ2-3; 10 bases are shared with TRBD2. The CDR3 spans 14 residues. V shed 5 bases, J shed 7 bases, and the junction held 6 bases outside the gene matches. Germline V gives CDR1 SGHNT, CDR2 YENEEA. The CDR3 region is CASSRTSGSYTQYF. Here the CDR3 DNA reads TGTGCCAGCAGCCGGACTAGCGGAAGCTATACGCAGTATTTT.

This rearrangement joins TRBV27 to TRBJ2-5, with D perhaps matching TRBD2 (5 bases). Germline assignment: CDR1 MNHEY and CDR2 SMNVEV (reference sequence). The V end was cut by 4 bases, the J end by 2 bases, with 14 bases between. The CDR3 totals 15 residues. CDR3 sequence reads: CASSSWAGVQETQYF. In DNA, the CDR3 is TGTGCCAGCAGTTCTTGGGCCGGGGTACAAGAGACCCAGTACTTC.

The chain couples TRBV5-4 to TRBJ2-5, with 9 bases fitting TRBD2. CDR1 SGHNT and CDR2 YYREEE come from the germline V gene (reference sequence). V lost 4 bases, J lost 4 bases, and 5 bases stayed unmatched. CDR3 length: 14 residues. The CDR3 nucleotides read TGTGCCAGCAGCGTCATAGCGGGAGTAGAGACCCAGTACTTC. Its protein is CASSVIAGVETQYF.

This chain connects TRBV5-1 to TRBJ1-1; possibly TRBD1 for D (6 bases). Trimming removed 4 bases from V and 1 base from J, with 14 bases in between. The CDR3 is made up of 15 amino acids. From germline, CDR1 is SGHRS and CDR2 YFSETQ. The CDR3 coding sequence is TGCGCCAGCAGCAACAGGGAGCTATGGAACACTGAAGCTTTCTTT. Translation gives CASSNRELWNTEAFF. The full variable domain, its missing parts supplied by reference TRBV5-1 and TRBJ1-1, is KAGVTQTPRYLIKTRGQQVTLSCSPISGHRSVSWYQQTPGQGLQFLFEYFSETQRNKGNFPGRFSGRQFSNSRSEMNVSTLELGDSALYLCASSNRELWNTEAFFGQGTRLTVV.

DNA of the CDR3: TGTGCCAGCAGCTTGGCAGGGGGTTTAGCTAACTATGGCTACACCTTC. Its protein product is CASSLAGGLANYGYTF. The V and J genes are TRBV5-4 and TRBJ1-2, with 7 bases aligning to TRBD1. The V gene end was trimmed by 0 bases and the J gene end by 0 bases; junction bases not matched to a gene: 5. The CDR3 contains 16 residues. Germline V gene lookup returns CDR1 SGHNT and CDR2 YYREEE (reference sequence).

This clone was found many times. Here the CDR3 DNA reads TGTGCCAGCAGCTTACTGGGGCCCAATCAGCCCCAGCATTTT. Amino acid sequence: CASSLLGPNQPQHF. The chain has TRBV7-2 and TRBJ1-5; a weak D match, TRBD1 (5 bases). The ends were cut back, 2 bases at V and 3 bases at J, with 8 bases in the middle. The CDR3 loop spans 14 amino acids. Germline V lookup: CDR1 SGHTA, CDR2 FQGNSA.

In this sample, this clone turned up a few times. The rearrangement links TRBV27 to TRBJ1-1; no clear D. Germline CDR1 is MNHEY and CDR2 is SMNVEV (reference sequence). The CDR3 has 16 amino acids. Trimming took off 3 bases at V and 3 bases at J, with 17 bases between the two ends. CDR3 loop: CASSFSRWSTDTEAFF. The CDR3, as DNA: TGTGCCAGCAGTTTCTCGCGCTGGTCTACGGACACTGAAGCTTTCTTT.

The V gene is TRBV18, the J gene TRBJ1-5; 7 bases agree with TRBD1. Germline V lookup: CDR1 KGHSH, CDR2 LQKENI. With 1 base clipped from V and 6 bases from J, the junction kept 0 bases outside the gene matches. CDR3 length equals 13 residues. This CDR3 is CASSPQGAQPQHF. As DNA, the CDR3 is TGTGCCAGCTCACCACAGGGGGCTCAGCCCCAGCATTTT.

The rearrangement uses TRBV14 and TRBJ1-2; D gene uncertain. The V and J ends lost 0 bases and 4 bases respectively, with 12 bases between them. This CDR3 is 15 amino acids long. Per germline, CDR1 SGHDN and CDR2 FVKESK. CDR3 coding DNA: TGTGCCAGCAGCCAAGATATCACAGCCTCCTATGGCTACACCTTC. Residues: CASSQDITASYGYTF.

This clone appeared a single time. The J gene is TRBJ2-1, the V gene TRBV3-1 (or the pseudogene TRBV3-2), with 13 nucleotides matching TRBD2. J gave up 7 bases and V 4 bases, and 10 bases lay outside the gene matches. The germline CDR1 and CDR2 sequences are LGHDT and YNNKEL (reference sequence). This CDR3 has 17 amino acids. CDR3 nucleotide sequence: TGTGCCAGCAGCCCCCAACGGACTAGCGGGAGTCTTAATGAGCAGTTCTTC. Protein: CASSPQRTSGSLNEQFF.

The CDR3 sequence is CASSQKTLLAGSSYEQYF. The CDR3 DNA reads as TGTGCCAGCAGCCAAAAAACCCTCCTAGCGGGAAGCTCCTACGAGCAGTACTTC. The chain couples TRBV13 to TRBJ2-7; TRBD2 matches 9 bases. J gave up 0 bases and V 5 bases, and 14 bases lay outside the gene matches. CDR3 length: 18 residues. Germline V CDR1 and CDR2: PRHDT, FYEKMQ (reference sequence).

The gene calls are TRBV11-3 and TRBJ1-2; D is unclear. The germline V gene has CDR1 SGHNT and CDR2 YENEEA. Trimming shortened V by 1 base and J by 5 bases, and 8 bases separated the two germline ends. The CDR3 sequence is 13 residues long. CDR3 nucleotides: TGTGCCAGCAGCTTAGTTCCAGGTTATGGCTACACCTTC. This gives the protein CASSLVPGYGYTF.

The chain has TRBV5-1 and TRBJ2-1, with 7 bases identical to TRBD2. Germline-derived CDR1 and CDR2 are SGHRS and YFSETQ. Trimming removed 5 bases from V and 8 bases from J; junction bases left unmatched: 13. The length of the CDR3 is 15 residues. The CDR3: CASRIGAGEVYEQFF. The CDR3, as DNA: TGCGCCAGCAGAATTGGGGCGGGAGAGGTCTATGAGCAGTTCTTC. The full variable domain, rest sourced from reference TRBV5-1 and TRBJ2-1, is KAGVTQTPRYLIKTRGQQVTLSCSPISGHRSVSWYQQTPGQGLQFLFEYFSETQRNKGNFPGRFSGRQFSNSRSEMNVSTLELGDSALYLCASRIGAGEVYEQFFGPGTRLTVL.

This clone was picked up one time. The chain has TRBV11-2 and TRBJ1-1; D is unclear. Trimming stripped 0 bases from V and 0 bases from J, with 8 bases between. The length of the CDR3 is 15 residues. Germline values: CDR1 SGHAT, CDR2 FQNNGV. The CDR3 spells CASSLDEVMNTEAFF. In nucleotides, the CDR3 is TGTGCCAGCAGCTTAGATGAGGTCATGAACACTGAAGCTTTCTTT.

The V gene is TRBV18, the J gene TRBJ2-5, with a possible D match to TRBD2 (7 bases). This CDR3 region has 15 residues. The germline CDR1 and CDR2 sequences are KGHSH and LQKENI. Trimming left V 2 bases short and J 5 bases short, with 15 bases between. The CDR3 region has the DNA TGTGCCAGCTCACCAGGGATCGGGGGGCAGGAGACCCAGTACTTC. The encoded protein is CASSPGIGGQETQYF.

The chain uses TRBV5-1 and TRBJ1-2; D may be TRBD1 (5 bases). CDR1 SGHRS and CDR2 YFSETQ come from the germline V gene. V was cut by 0 bases and J by 10 bases, with 7 bases left in between. CDR3 size: 11 residues. The CDR3 protein is CASSLEGFYTF. DNA for the CDR3: TGCGCCAGCAGCTTGGAGGGGTTCTACACCTTC.

The chain combines TRBV5-5 with TRBJ1-1; possible D gene TRBD1, 6 bases. Germline-derived CDR1 and CDR2 are SGHKS and YYEKEE (reference sequence). The V and J ends lost 4 bases and 0 bases respectively, with 13 bases between them. This CDR3 comprises 15 residues. The CDR3 DNA sequence: TGTGCCAGCAGCCGCCAGACAGGTCTGAACACTGAAGCTTTCTTT. It yields the protein CASSRQTGLNTEAFF.

CDR3 DNA: TGTGCCAGCAGCTTAGATGCGGGCGGCTCTGGGGCCAACGTCCTGACTTTC. Translating it yields CASSLDAGGSGANVLTF. V usage is TRBV7-2 and J usage is TRBJ2-6; D possibly corresponds to TRBD2 (5 bases). CDR1 is SGHTA, CDR2 FQGNSA, per germline. V lost 1 base and J 0 bases, leaving 10 bases between the germline ends. This CDR3 region has 17 residues.

V usage is TRBV28 and J usage is TRBJ1-1; tentative D call: TRBD1 (5 bases). CDR3 length equals 16 residues. The germline CDR1 and CDR2 sequences are MDHEN and SYDVKM. V was shortened by 7 bases and J by 5 bases, with 23 bases between the two germline ends. The CDR3 region is CASTEPRGETNTEAFF. DNA for the CDR3: TGTGCCAGCACCGAACCCCGGGGGGAAACGAATACTGAAGCTTTCTTT.

The chain employs TRBV25-1 and TRBJ1-4; 11 bases fit TRBD1. The length of the CDR3 is 18 residues. J gave up 0 bases and V 6 bases, and 9 bases lay outside the gene matches. CDR1 and CDR2 (germline): MGHDK, SYGVNS. CDR3 sequence (DNA): TGTGCCAGCAGCGGGGACAGGGGGAGGTCTACAACTAATGAAAAACTGTTTTTT. As protein: CASSGDRGRSTTNEKLFF.